This T cell receptor beta chain was identified during a study of tumor-infiltrating lymphocytes in primary liver carcinoma. Study-wide context: These were node-negative, non-metastatic T1-T3 tumors of roughly 4.2 to 11 cm. Regarding the study as a whole: The top-250-clone fraction was significantly higher in tumors than in blood (p = 0.039). There was no comparison of CD4+ and CD8+ repertoires, as samples were bulk unsorted.

The study extracted blood RNA from unsorted whole blood and also extracted germline DNA. Peripheral blood, roughly 4.4 milliliters, was collected prior to surgery. From 500 to 600 ng of total RNA, TCR beta-specific cDNA was reverse-transcribed using a constant-region primer. Three nested multiplex PCR rounds of slightly modified ARM-PCR generated TCR beta libraries. Forward primers for TRBV1-TRBV30 and a C-beta reverse primer served the first two PCR rounds, at roughly 10 cycles each. MiXCR, applied by TCRdb to the multiplex PCR reads, yields one record per CDR3 protein. The repertoire includes about 320,000 distinct CDR3 sequences, around three fifths of them detected once, and approximately 9% sits in the top ten. V lost 2 bases and J lost 3, with 9 bases in between. The CDR3 consists of 14 residues. Germline V gene data show CDR1 as MNHEY and CDR2 as SVGEGT. This clonotype was observed at least ten times. Its specificity is not known.

Material for sequencing was peripheral blood. The TCR originated in a man aged 40-50 years with primary liver carcinoma and hepatitis B virus infection. The J gene is TRBJ2-3, the V gene TRBV6-2 or TRBV6-3, with D possibly TRBD2 on 5 matching bases. This CDR3 reads CASSYGPGTDTQYF. The CDR3 nucleotides read TGTGCCAGCAGTTACGGGCCGGGGACAGATACGCAGTATTTT.